What follows describes a single T cell receptor (beta chain). Its antigen remains unidentified. Base quality data are lacking; no much larger clone is found one base away. Peripheral blood CD8+ and CD4+ T cells from healthy donors, Susac syndrome patients and multiple sclerosis patients were profiled using high-throughput TCR beta sequencing. Healthy donors were included as age- and sex-matched controls. Bulk CD8+ and CD4+ T cells were purified by magnetic negative isolation, while CD8+ TEMRA cells were enriched using FACS. Blood was collected in EDTA tubes and processed within 24 hours, with PBMCs isolated through density gradient centrifugation. PBMCs intended for TCR sequencing were cryopreserved in liquid nitrogen and were subsequently thawed in a 37 degrees C water bath. A purity of at least 90% was achieved for sorted or isolated CD4+, CD8+ and CD8+ TEMRA cells. These data originate in a study of CD8 T cells in Susac syndrome (dated by TCRdb to about 2019). Looking at the study overall: Whether CD8+ T cell activation and differentiation in Susac syndrome was antigen driven was tested using repertoire sequencing. Results and caveats for the whole study, not just this receptor: The TCR sequencing and HLA analysis was acknowledged to have included a relatively small number of individuals.

After removal of 3 bases from V and 0 bases from J, the junction retains 4 bases not matched to a gene. Inclusive of the bounding cysteine and phenylalanine, the CDR3 is 16 residues long. Only the CDR3 portion is preserved as DNA: 48 bases, with reading frame beginning at the first base. Reading the germline V gene gives CDR1 SGHTA and CDR2 FQGNSA. RNA was extracted using the RNeasy kit, and about 0.5 to 1 ug of the RNA was reverse transcribed with random hexamers. TCR beta CDR3 regions were amplified with the immunoSEQ multiplex PCR assay covering 54 Vbeta and 13 Jbeta segments. PCR amplification bias was corrected using a synthetic template baseline for primer optimization and computational correction. The source study handled its data this way. Reads were annotated to V, D and J genes per IMGT and analyzed with immunoSEQ Analyzer, keeping only productive sequences. Clonality was computed as one minus Shannon entropy normalized by log2 of the number of productive unique sequences. For each patient and control, public and private clones were evaluated within the 100 most prevalent clones. Clones were defined as Susac-specific if absent from the healthy and MS cohorts, from more than 900 published viral clones and from other ImmuneACCESS disease sequences. TCRdb handled the public reads itself, with Q25 trimming in fastp and clone calling in MiXCR, and kept productive beta chains. One record per CDR3 amino acid sequence lists the most common genes and DNA. The V and J calls were determined by TCRdb, not by the authors. This sample gives about 200,000 distinct CDR3 sequences in total; 95% of them show up just once. Of the sample, around 0.1% is held by the ten largest clones.

The chain is encoded by TRBV7-2 joined to TRBJ2-2; 7 bases in the junction line up with TRBD1. The TCR sequence derives from a human donor in good health. The source material was CD4+ T cells from PBMCs. The CDR3 region has the sequence CASSLSTGANTGELFF. The DNA reads as follows: TGTGCCAGCAGCTTGTCCACAGGGGCGAACACCGGGGAGCTGTTTTTT. The reference TRBV7-2 and TRBJ2-2 proteins fill in what lies around the CDR3, so the full variable domain reads GAGVSQSPSNKVTEKGKDVELRCDPISGHTALYWYRQSLGQGLEFLIYFQGNSAPDKSGLPSDRFSAERTGGSVSTLTIQRTQQEDSAVYLCASSLSTGANTGELFFGEGSRLTVL.